This T cell receptor beta chain was sequenced for a study of CD8+ T cells in alopecia areata (dated by TCRdb to between 2017 and 2018). For the study in its entirety: The treated patients took part in an open-label pilot trial in which moderate-to-severe alopecia areata was treated with oral tofacitinib at 5 to 10 mg twice daily. Tofacitinib was administered for 6 to 18 months, and 6 months of follow-up off drug were then conducted to assess delayed response and recurrence. For the treated patients, the SALT score, which quantifies what percentage of scalp surface area is affected, served as the measure of disease severity. High-throughput TCRbeta sequencing was used to examine T cell clonal expansion in alopecia areata in both the C3H/HeJ mouse model and human patients. In humans, TCRbeta sequencing was performed on scalp tissue and on sorted CD4+ and CD8+ peripheral blood T cells from healthy controls and from patients with patchy or totalis/universalis alopecia areata. Tofacitinib-treated patients had biopsies at baseline and at 4 and 24 weeks of treatment, with a later scalp biopsy in several patients. Scalp clonality was compared among normal scalp (n=4), patchy alopecia areata scalp (n=8), and alopecia totalis/universalis scalp (n=8). The RNA source kit depended on sample type: the PAXgene miRNA kit for fixed scalp, the miRNeasy kit for PBMCs, and the RNeasy kit for mouse skin. Amplification of TCRbeta CDR3 regions was done by immunoSEQ multiplex PCR using 35 Vbeta forward primers and 13 Jbeta reverse primers. What the work shows at the level of the full study, not this receptor alone: Shared TCR sequences between patients were less evident than in mice, which may be partly attributable to HLA diversity in the patient population. Because the treated cohort was small and included a single nonresponder, larger studies are needed to assess links between baseline CD8+ expansion and response. Scalp clonality and the number of expanded CD8+ clones among the top 100 scalp clones were significantly decreased by tofacitinib. Many expanded lesional clones persisted in scalp and blood during tofacitinib treatment, which may partly explain relapse after stopping treatment. Lesional scalp, especially in alopecia totalis/universalis, showed higher clonality and more expanded CD8+ clones than normal scalp, suggesting antigenic drive. Scalp TCR repertoire analysis is complicated because resident alphabeta T cells in normal human skin are also sequenced, whereas mouse skin is dominated by gammadelta T cells.

CDR1 and CDR2 are drawn from the germline V gene: KGHSH, LQKENI. The CDR3 covers 13 residues, taking in both the cysteine and the phenylalanine. The sequence is cut down to CDR3 DNA, 39 bases in frame from base 1. V gives up 3 bases and J gives up 2 bases, and the segment between their germline ends measures 7 bases. Library preparation was by the immunoSEQ multiplex PCR assay. For TCR sequencing, RNA was extracted from every sample and reverse transcribed into cDNA to serve as template. First-strand cDNA was synthesized with SuperScript III using a 2:1 mix of oligo-dT and random hexamers. A synthetic immune receptor repertoire was used to measure amplification bias, and any remaining bias was corrected computationally. For the original study's pipeline: After raw reads were preprocessed to remove errors, the CDR3 was defined following IMGT conventions as running from the conserved cysteine to phenylalanine. Clonality was computed as 1 minus the Shannon entropy, with the entropy normalized by log2 of the number of productive unique TCRs. Whether scalp clones were CD4 or CD8 was inferred by matching scalp TCRbeta sequences against CD4 and CD8 repertoires sorted from blood. TCRdb took this table from immuneACCESS and kept in-frame rearrangements with V and J called. Such tables lack part of the clones; where checked against another copy, unresolved V genes explain under half of the gap, and the rest is unexplained. The D gene and trimming were derived from the DNA, and the V and J assignments and clone size from that table. This sample holds some 210,000 clones; approximately 67% were observed only once. The ten largest clones add up to around 1.2% of the sample.

As for this clone: Its antigen is still unknown. One base away there is no much larger clone; base qualities are not given.

The treatment or condition label corresponds to: oral pan-JAK inhibitor, 5-10 mg twice daily. Peripheral blood and lesional scalp punch biopsies were obtained from patients with alopecia areata. PBMCs were isolated by density centrifugation and stained for CD3, CD4 and CD8, and CD4+ and CD8+ T cells were sorted on a FACSAria. This material consisted of CD4+ T cells sorted from blood, taken at roughly week 45, from a patient treated with tofacitinib. The sequence is built from TRBV18 and TRBJ2-5; the D region may be TRBD1 or TRBD2, each matching 5 bases equally. The sequence was obtained from a human donor with alopecia areata. Here the CDR3 is given as CASSPGAQETQYF. The DNA sequence is as follows: TGTGCCAGCTCACCCGGGGCTCAAGAGACCCAGTACTTC.